This T cell receptor beta chain came from a study of cytomegalovirus exposure and HLA in healthy donors. Study observations and caveats: The tendency of first-cohort TCR clusters to co-occur in the 110 or so validation repertoires emerged from a later analysis. In vitro checks showed that a few CMV-associated chains really do target CMV antigens.

TCRdb's table, derived via immunoSEQ multiplex PCR, lists solely in-frame clones and lacks some. Among 95,000 to 150,000 clones listed, roughly 89% were seen once. A note on this clone: No antigen is known for it.

The junction had 11 bases not matched to a gene; V was cut back by 4 bases and J by 7 bases. Germline V lookup: CDR1 SGDLS, CDR2 YYNGEE. The CDR3 runs to 16 residues. The sequenced material came from PBMCs. The source is a woman under 30 in good health and CMV-seronegative. The rearrangement links TRBV9 to TRBJ2-1, with 10 bases matching TRBD2. CDR3 amino acids: CASSSFSGLASNEQFF. The CDR3 DNA is TGTGCCAGCAGCTCCTTCTCGGGACTAGCGTCTAATGAGCAGTTCTTC.